The source of this T cell receptor beta chain is a study of T cell repertoires in cytomegalovirus infection. Across the whole study: Public TCR beta signatures provided an indication of both CMV infection and a matching HLA type.

Germline CDR1 is SGHTA and CDR2 is FQGNSA. The CDR3 consists of 14 residues. The junction had 8 bases not matched to a gene; V was cut back by 6 bases and J by 6 bases. This clonotype was observed a handful of times. TCRdb reprocessed the reads via MiXCR and lists one record per CDR3 protein. This table has under 850,000 distinct CDR3 sequences, roughly 36% appearing once. The sequenced material came from PBMCs. This chain uses TRBV7-2 with TRBJ2-1, with 7 nucleotides matching TRBD2. The clonotype comes from a human donor in good health (CMV status not recorded). Some clones in this sample may be carry-over from other donors' samples. CDR3 region: CASRGWEGPNEQFF. In DNA form, the CDR3 reads TGTGCCAGCAGGGGGTGGGAGGGCCCCAATGAGCAGTTCTTC. Combining the CDR3 with reference TRBV7-2 and TRBJ2-1 gives the whole variable domain GAGVSQSPSNKVTEKGKDVELRCDPISGHTALYWYRQSLGQGLEFLIYFQGNSAPDKSGLPSDRFSAERTGGSVSTLTIQRTQQEDSAVYLCASRGWEGPNEQFFGPGTRLTVL.